This TCR beta chain was retrieved from a study of blood T cell repertoires in COVID-19. As for the study in general: Donors in the United States, Italy and Spain gave samples during acute or convalescent COVID-19. PBMCs, B-cell-depleted T cells, or T cells provided the cDNA or gDNA that made up the material.

This CDR3 contains 16 residues. CDR1 is LNHDA and CDR2 is SQIVND in the germline V gene (reference sequence). The V gene end was trimmed by 3 bases and the J gene end by 9 bases; junction bases not matched to a gene: 13. Per the original methods: Reference gene primer amplification in the assay estimated nucleated cell counts. Sequencing used immunoSEQ multiplex PCR; TCRdb keeps in-frame clones, though not all of them. D and trimming were read from the DNA, whereas the V and J calls and clone size are those reported in that table. The sample contains over 100,000 clones, 81% of which appear only once.

The genes are TRBV19 and TRBJ2-1; TRBD2 agrees at 8 bases. The sequence derives from a human donor in a cohort sampled during active COVID-19. Sequencing was performed on peripheral blood. The CDR3 reads CASSIPLAGKAGEQFF. The CDR3 DNA sequence: TGTGCCAGTAGTATCCCCCTAGCGGGCAAGGCCGGTGAGCAGTTCTTC.